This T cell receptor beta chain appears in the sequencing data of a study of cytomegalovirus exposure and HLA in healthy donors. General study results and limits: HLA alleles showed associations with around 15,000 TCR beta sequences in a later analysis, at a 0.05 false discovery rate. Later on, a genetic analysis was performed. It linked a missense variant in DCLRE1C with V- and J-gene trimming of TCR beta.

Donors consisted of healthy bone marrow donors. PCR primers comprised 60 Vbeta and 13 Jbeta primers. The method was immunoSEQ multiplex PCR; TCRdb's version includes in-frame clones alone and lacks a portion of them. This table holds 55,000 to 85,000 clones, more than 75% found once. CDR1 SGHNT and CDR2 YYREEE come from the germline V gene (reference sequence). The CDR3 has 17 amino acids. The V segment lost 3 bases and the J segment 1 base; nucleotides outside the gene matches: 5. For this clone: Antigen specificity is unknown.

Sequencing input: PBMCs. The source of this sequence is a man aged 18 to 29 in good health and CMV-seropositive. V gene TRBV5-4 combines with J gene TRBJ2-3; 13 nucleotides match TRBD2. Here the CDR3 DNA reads TGTGCCAGCAGCTCCGGACTAGCGGGGGAAGGCACAGATACGCAGTATTTT. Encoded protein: CASSSGLAGEGTDTQYF. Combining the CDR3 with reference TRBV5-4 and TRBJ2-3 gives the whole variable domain ETGVTQSPTHLIKTRGQQVTLRCSSQSGHNTVSWYQQALGQGPQFIFQYYREEENGRGNFPPRFSGLQFPNYSSELNVNALELDDSALYLCASSSGLAGEGTDTQYFGPGTRLTVL.